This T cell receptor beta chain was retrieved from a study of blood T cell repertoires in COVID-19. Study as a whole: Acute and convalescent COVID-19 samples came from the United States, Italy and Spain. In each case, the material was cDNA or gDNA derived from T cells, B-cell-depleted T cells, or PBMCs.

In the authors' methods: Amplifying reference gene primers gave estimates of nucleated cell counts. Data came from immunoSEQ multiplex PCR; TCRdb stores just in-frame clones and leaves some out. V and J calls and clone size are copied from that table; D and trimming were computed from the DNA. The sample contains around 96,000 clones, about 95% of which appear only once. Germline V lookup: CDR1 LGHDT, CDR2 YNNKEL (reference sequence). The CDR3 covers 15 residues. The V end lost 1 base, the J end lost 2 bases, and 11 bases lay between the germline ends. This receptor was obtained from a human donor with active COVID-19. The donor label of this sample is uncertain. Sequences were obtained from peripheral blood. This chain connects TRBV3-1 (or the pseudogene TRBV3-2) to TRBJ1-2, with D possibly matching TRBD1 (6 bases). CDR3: CASSQAGVGNYGYTF. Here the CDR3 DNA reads TGTGCCAGCAGCCAAGCAGGGGTCGGCAACTATGGCTACACCTTC.